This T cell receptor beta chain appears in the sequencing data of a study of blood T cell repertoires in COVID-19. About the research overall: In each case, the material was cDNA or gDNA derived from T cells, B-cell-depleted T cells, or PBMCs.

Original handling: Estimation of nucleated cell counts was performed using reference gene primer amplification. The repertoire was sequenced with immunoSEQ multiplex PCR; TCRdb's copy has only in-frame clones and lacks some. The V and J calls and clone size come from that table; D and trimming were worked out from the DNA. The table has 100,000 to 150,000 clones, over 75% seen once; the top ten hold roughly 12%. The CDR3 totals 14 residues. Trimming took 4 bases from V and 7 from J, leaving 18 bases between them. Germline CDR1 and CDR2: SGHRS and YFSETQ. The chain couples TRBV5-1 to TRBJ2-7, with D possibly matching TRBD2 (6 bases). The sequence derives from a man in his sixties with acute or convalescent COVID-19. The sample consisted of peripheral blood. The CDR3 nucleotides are TGCGCCAGCAGCGCGGGGACCGGCTTTAAGGAGCAGTACTTC. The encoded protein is CASSAGTGFKEQYF.